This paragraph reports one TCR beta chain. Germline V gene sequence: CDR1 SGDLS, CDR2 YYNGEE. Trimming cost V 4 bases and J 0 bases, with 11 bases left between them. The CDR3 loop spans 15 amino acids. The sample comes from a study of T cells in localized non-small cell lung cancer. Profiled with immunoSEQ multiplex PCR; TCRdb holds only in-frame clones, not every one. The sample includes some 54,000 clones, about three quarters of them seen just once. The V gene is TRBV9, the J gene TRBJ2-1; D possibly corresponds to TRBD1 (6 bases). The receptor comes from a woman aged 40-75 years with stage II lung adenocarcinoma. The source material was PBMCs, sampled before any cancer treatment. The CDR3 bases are TGTGCCAGCAGCTTCACAGGGAGCTCCTACAATGAGCAGTTCTTC. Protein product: CASSFTGSSYNEQFF.